A single sample gave rise to the 32 T cell receptor beta chains below, sequenced in a study of regulatory T cells in long-lasting Graves disease. Described time point: newly diagnosed GD, antithyroid drugs for less than 3 months. Researchers made the TCR library from RNA that was extracted from PBMCs. HTBI primers from iRepertoire and Arm-PCR of CDR3 regions yielded the TCR beta libraries. Using its own MiXCR run on the multiplex PCR reads, TCRdb lists one record per CDR3 protein. The sample has around 450,000 distinct CDR3 sequences, about 15% seen once. A further study also used this sample, focusing on T cells in Graves' hyperthyroidism and ophthalmopathy.

The material sequenced was peripheral blood mononuclear cells (PBMCs), taken at new diagnosis, from a patient treated with antithyroid drugs. Receptors were obtained from a woman aged 25 to 39 with Graves disease.

Ten or more counts support this clonotype. The chain carries TRBV4-1 and TRBJ2-7, with TRBD1 matching over 7 bases. CDR3 length equals 14 residues. The germline V gene has CDR1 MGHRA and CDR2 YSYEKL. Losses at the gene ends were 0 bases for V and 7 bases for J; bases not matched to a gene: 6. This CDR3 is CASSQESRGREQYF. CDR3 nucleotide sequence: TGCGCCAGCAGCCAAGAGTCCAGGGGGAGAGAGCAGTACTTC.

This chain uses TRBV20-1 with TRBJ1-6, with TRBD1 matching 9 bases. V lost 3 bases, J lost 5 bases, and 8 bases stayed unmatched. This CDR3 is built from 16 residues. The germline CDR1 and CDR2 sequences are DFQATT and SNEGSKA (reference sequence). CDR3 residues: CSASDTGQGNNSPLHF. The CDR3 region has the DNA TGCAGTGCTAGCGATACCGGACAGGGGAATAATTCACCCCTCCACTTT.

This clonotype was detected only a few times. The rearrangement joins TRBV6-1 to TRBJ2-7; tentative D call: TRBD1 (5 bases). This CDR3 has 15 residues. With 7 bases removed from V and 2 bases from J, the gap between germline ends came to 18 bases. Germline V gene data show CDR1 as MNHNS and CDR2 as SASEGT. The CDR3 DNA follows: TGTGCCAGCACAAGTCAAGGGGCAACGGCCTACGAGCAGTACTTC. Its translation: CASTSQGATAYEQYF.

This clonotype appeared a few times. The chain carries TRBV4-1 and TRBJ2-7; the D gene is possibly TRBD2 (6 bases). Germline V gene data show CDR1 as MGHRA and CDR2 as YSYEKL. Trimming pared 8 bases from V and 3 bases from J, leaving 17 bases between. The length of the CDR3 is 14 residues. This CDR3 reads CASGSSPGDYEQYF. Written as DNA, the CDR3 is TGCGCCAGCGGCTCAAGTCCGGGAGACTACGAGCAGTACTTC.

This clonotype was counted ten times or more. The rearrangement uses TRBV13 and TRBJ2-1, with 10 bases identical to TRBD2. Per germline, CDR1 PRHDT and CDR2 FYEKMQ (reference sequence). The CDR3 is 16 amino acids. Unmatched junction bases numbered 9, after V lost 1 base and J lost 9 bases. For the CDR3, the DNA is TGTGCCAGCAGCTTAGTGTCTAGCGGGAGTCTAAGTGAGCAGTTCTTC. It specifies CASSLVSSGSLSEQFF.

The chain couples TRBV15 to TRBJ2-2, with D hard to call. There are 11 residues in the CDR3. Germline CDR1 reads LNHNV; CDR2 reads YYDKDF (reference sequence). V was pared by 6 bases and J by 8 bases, with 7 bases between. The CDR3: CATRGSGELFF. In DNA, the CDR3 is TGTGCCACCAGGGGTTCTGGGGAGCTGTTTTTT.

The table lists this clonotype with a few counts. The CDR3 sequence is CASSFDSTLEAFF. DNA for the CDR3: TGTGCCAGCAGCTTTGATAGTACACTTGAAGCTTTCTTT. V and J are TRBV7-2 and TRBJ1-1; no reliable D call. The germline CDR1 and CDR2 sequences are SGHTA and FQGNSA. Between the trimmed V and J ends, which lost 3 bases and 7 bases, there was a span of 12 bases. The length of the CDR3 is 13 residues.

With regard to this clonotype: A much larger clone lies one base from this, so it may be a read error. The V gene is TRBV28, the J gene TRBJ2-5, with TRBD2 as a possible D gene (6 bases). The CDR3 is 15 residues long. Germline CDR1 MDHEN, CDR2 SYDVKM. V shed 6 bases and J shed 5 bases, with 19 bases lying between them. As DNA, the CDR3 is TGTGCCAGCAGAACTCCGTTCGGGGGAAGGGAGACCCAGTACTTC. This translates into CASRTPFGGRETQYF.

There are many counts of this clonotype. The chain links TRBV6-2 or TRBV6-3 to TRBJ2-7; D not certain. This CDR3 is 11 amino acids long. Germline V gene lookup returns CDR1 MNHEY and CDR2 SVGEGT. Trimming left V 4 bases short and J 6 bases short, with 7 bases between. This CDR3 reads CASSFGVEQYF. As DNA, the CDR3 is TGTGCCAGCAGTTTTGGGGTCGAGCAGTACTTC.

This clonotype was observed many times. V usage is TRBV6-2 or TRBV6-3 and J usage is TRBJ1-5; 9 nucleotides match TRBD1. This CDR3 comprises 14 residues. Trimming removed 5 bases from V and 3 bases from J; junction bases left unmatched: 2. Germline CDR1 and CDR2: MNHEY and SVGEGT. As DNA, the CDR3 is TGTGCCAGCAGTAGGACAGGGGACAATCAGCCCCAGCATTTT. This translates into CASSRTGDNQPQHF.

This clonotype was observed a handful of times. This chain uses TRBV5-4 with TRBJ2-2; 12 nucleotides agree with TRBD2. The CDR3 is made up of 15 amino acids. The germline V gene encodes CDR1 SGHNT and CDR2 YYREEE (reference sequence). J gave up 7 bases and V 5 bases, and 6 bases lay outside the gene matches. CDR3 amino acids: CASRLAGGPVGELFF. The CDR3 DNA sequence: TGTGCCAGCAGACTAGCGGGAGGCCCGGTCGGGGAGCTGTTTTTT. The variable domain in full, with the rest retrieved from reference TRBV5-4 and TRBJ2-2, is ETGVTQSPTHLIKTRGQQVTLRCSSQSGHNTVSWYQQALGQGPQFIFQYYREEENGRGNFPPRFSGLQFPNYSSELNVNALELDDSALYLCASRLAGGPVGELFFGEGSRLTVL.

This clonotype showed up many times. J is TRBJ1-1 and V is TRBV7-3; D perhaps matches TRBD1 (6 bases). V was cut by 5 bases and J by 1 base, with 8 bases left in between. CDR1 is SGHTA and CDR2 is FQGTGA in the germline V gene. CDR3 length: 13 residues. CDR3 region: CASSTGTNTEAFF. For the CDR3, the DNA is TGTGCCAGCAGCACAGGGACGAACACTGAAGCTTTCTTT.

CDR3 sequence: CSVGPGGGYEQYF. Here the CDR3 DNA reads TGCAGCGTTGGTCCAGGGGGCGGCTACGAGCAGTACTTC. The chain employs TRBV29-1 and TRBJ2-7; 8 bases are shared with TRBD1. The CDR3 has 13 amino acids. Trimming at V came to 4 bases and at J to 3 bases, leaving 5 bases not matched to a gene. In germline, CDR1 is SQVTM, CDR2 ANQGSEA.

The chain joins TRBV5-1 to TRBJ1-4, with unresolved D. The CDR3 is 14 residues long. In germline, CDR1 is SGHRS, CDR2 YFSETQ. V was pared by 6 bases and J by 7 bases, with 16 bases between. CDR3 coding DNA: TGCGCCAGCAAAGGAAGCGCAGGACTTGAAAAACTGTTTTTT. Its translation: CASKGSAGLEKLFF.

This clonotype was recorded at least ten times. CDR3: CASSYRLEAFF. DNA of the CDR3: TGTGCCAGCAGTTACAGACTTGAAGCTTTCTTT. The V gene is TRBV6-5, the J gene TRBJ1-1; D unresolved. Germline V gene lookup returns CDR1 MNHEY and CDR2 SVGAGI. CDR3 length: 11 amino acids. Trimming cost V 2 bases and J 7 bases, with 5 bases left between them.

This clonotype was observed many times. The chain uses TRBV3-1 and TRBJ2-7; D gene unclear. The CDR3 has 11 amino acids. Germline assignment: CDR1 LGHDT and CDR2 YNNKEL (reference sequence). V lost 0 bases and J lost 6, with 3 bases in between. CDR3 sequence (DNA): TGTGCCAGCAGCCAAGAAGGCGAGCAGTACTTC. It encodes CASSQEGEQYF.

This clonotype has ten or more counts. This chain uses TRBV5-1 with TRBJ2-1, with TRBD2 identical over 10 bases. Germline loops: CDR1 SGHRS, CDR2 YFSETQ. With V trimmed by 4 bases and J by 7 bases, 11 bases remained unmatched. CDR3 size: 16 residues. This CDR3 reads CASSKAQREGRNEQFF. In nucleotides, the CDR3 is TGCGCCAGCAGCAAGGCCCAGCGGGAGGGCCGTAATGAGCAGTTCTTC.

The table lists this clonotype with many counts. The CDR3 loop reads CASSQIQGNTEAFF. The CDR3 nucleotides are TGTGCCAGTAGTCAAATACAGGGGAACACTGAAGCTTTCTTT. The chain employs TRBV19 and TRBJ1-1; TRBD1 might be the D (6 bases). Germline CDR1 LNHDA, CDR2 SQIVND (reference sequence). The V and J ends lost 5 bases and 1 base respectively, with 11 bases between them. The CDR3 has 14 amino acids.

The rearrangement uses TRBV7-6 and TRBJ1-5; maybe TRBD1 (5 bases). In germline, CDR1 is SGHVS, CDR2 FNYEAQ. There are 15 residues in the CDR3. V lost 5 bases, J lost 3 bases, and 14 bases lay in between. The CDR3 protein is CASSPWRGSNQPQHF. In DNA form, the CDR3 reads TGTGCCAGCAGCCCTTGGAGGGGTTCCAATCAGCCCCAGCATTTT.

This clonotype was seen repeatedly, ten times or more. This chain joins TRBV6-1 and TRBJ2-3; TRBD1 aligns across 9 bases. V lost 8 bases, J lost 4 bases, and 4 bases stayed unmatched. The CDR3 covers 13 residues. The germline CDR1 and CDR2 sequences are MNHNS and SASEGT. DNA for the CDR3: TGTGCCAGCCGGGACAGGGAGGCAGATACGCAGTATTTT. As protein: CASRDREADTQYF.

This clonotype was seen only a few times. V usage is TRBV9 and J usage is TRBJ1-2; the D is unclear. With 5 bases removed from V and 0 bases from J, the gap between germline ends came to 8 bases. CDR3 length: 13 amino acids. Germline V lookup: CDR1 SGDLS, CDR2 YYNGEE. For the CDR3, the DNA is TGTGCCAGCAGTTTTTCGACTAACTATGGCTACACCTTC. This codes for CASSFSTNYGYTF. Together with reference TRBV9 and TRBJ1-2, the CDR3 gives the full variable domain: DSGVTQTPKHLITATGQRVTLRCSPRSGDLSVYWYQQSLDQGLQFLIQYYNGEERAKGNILERFSAQQFPDLHSELNLSSLELGDSALYFCASSFSTNYGYTFGSGTRLTVV.

The sample holds many counts of this clonotype. V and J are TRBV24-1 and TRBJ1-1; D is ambiguous. Germline V gene lookup returns CDR1 KGHDR and CDR2 SFDVKD. The CDR3 length is 12 residues. V was clipped by 5 bases and J by 2 bases, with 5 bases between them. The CDR3 region is CATSAGNTEAFF. CDR3 nucleotide sequence: TGTGCCACCAGTGCCGGAAACACTGAAGCTTTCTTT.

In this sample, this clonotype turned up many times. This chain joins TRBV20-1 and TRBJ2-1; tentative D call: TRBD1 (5 bases). This CDR3 is 13 amino acids long. Trimming pared 5 bases from V and 7 bases from J, leaving 15 bases between. Germline CDR1 DFQATT, CDR2 SNEGSKA (reference sequence). The CDR3 loop is CSARLPRVNEQFF. CDR3 DNA: TGCAGTGCTCGACTCCCCAGGGTAAATGAGCAGTTCTTC.

In this sample, this clonotype turned up many times. This rearrangement joins TRBV5-1 to TRBJ2-1, with 8 bases aligning to TRBD2. In germline, CDR1 is SGHRS, CDR2 YFSETQ. V was pared by 0 bases and J by 8 bases, with 7 bases of the junction left unmatched. This CDR3 contains 15 residues. This chain's CDR3 is CASSLEAGVIDEQFF. In DNA, the CDR3 is TGCGCCAGCAGCTTGGAAGCGGGAGTCATTGATGAGCAGTTCTTC.

This clonotype was seen at least ten times. The J gene is TRBJ2-2, the V gene TRBV12-3 or TRBV12-4; D gene uncertain. CDR3 length: 13 residues. V shed 2 bases and J shed 8 bases, with 9 bases lying between them. The DNA of the CDR3 is TGTGCCAGCAGTTTAATCGAGGCGGGGGAGCTGTTTTTT. Residues: CASSLIEAGELFF.

This clonotype was seen only a few times. Just one base apart from a much larger clone, this may be a read error. V is TRBV11-2 and J is TRBJ2-1; tentatively, D is TRBD2 (6 bases). The CDR3 is 15 amino acids. CDR1 is SGHAT, CDR2 FQNNGV, per germline. With 5 bases removed from V and 12 bases from J, the gap between germline ends came to 23 bases. CDR3 sequence: CASSPGTGGVLRQFF. CDR3 in DNA: TGTGCCAGCAGCCCGGGGACTGGCGGGGTTCTCCGGCAGTTCTTC.

In its sample, this clonotype was seen many times. The gene calls are TRBV10-3 and TRBJ1-5, with 7 positions matching TRBD1. The V segment lost 3 bases and the J segment 8 bases; nucleotides outside the gene matches: 10. The CDR3 loop spans 15 amino acids. The germline V gene has CDR1 ENHRY and CDR2 SYGVKD. The CDR3 loop reads CAISDGQARRKPQHF. CDR3 nucleotide sequence: TGTGCCATCAGTGACGGACAGGCTAGGCGCAAGCCCCAGCATTTT.

Many counts were recorded for this clonotype. The J gene is TRBJ1-1, the V gene TRBV27, with D uncertain. CDR3 length equals 12 residues. Trimming removed 3 bases at V and 5 bases at J, with 7 bases between. In germline, CDR1 is MNHEY, CDR2 SMNVEV (reference sequence). The CDR3 DNA follows: TGTGCCAGCAGTTTTTTGGGAACTGAAGCTTTCTTT. This gives the protein CASSFLGTEAFF.

Many counts were recorded for this clonotype. The chain recombines TRBV6-1 with TRBJ2-3, with 16 bases matching TRBD2. Germline V gives CDR1 MNHNS, CDR2 SASEGT. This CDR3 spans 17 amino acids. V trimming: 7 bases; J trimming: 3 bases; junction bases outside the gene matches: 7. The CDR3 sequence is CASTMGLAGGPTDTQYF. Here the CDR3 DNA reads TGTGCCAGCACTATGGGACTAGCGGGAGGGCCGACAGATACGCAGTATTTT.

The CDR3 DNA reads TGTGCCAGCAGCATGCAGGGAGGTAACACTGAAGCTTTCTTT. Its protein product is CASSMQGGNTEAFF. The genes are TRBV11-1 and TRBJ1-1; a weak D match, TRBD1 (5 bases). The germline gives CDR1 SGHAT, CDR2 FQDESV (reference sequence). This CDR3 region has 14 residues. The germline V and J ends were trimmed by 5 bases and 2 bases, with 12 bases remaining between them.

This clonotype was picked up a small number of times. A read error may account for a junction end that differs from germline. J is TRBJ2-1 and V is TRBV5-1; D unclear. From germline, CDR1 is SGHRS and CDR2 YFSETQ. The CDR3 sequence is 15 residues long. The CDR3: CASSLATSSSNEQFF. CDR3 coding DNA: TGCGCCAGCAGCTTAGCAACCTCCTCCTCCAATGAGCAGTTCTTC.

This clonotype appeared a few times. The genes are TRBV28 and TRBJ2-7; D may correspond to TRBD1 or TRBD2 (5 bases each). V lost 6 bases and J 3 bases, leaving 18 bases between the germline ends. The CDR3 is 15 amino acids. Germline CDR1 and CDR2: MDHEN and SYDVKM. Here the CDR3 reads CASRDGGKKGYEQYF. CDR3 sequence (DNA): TGTGCCAGCAGGGATGGGGGAAAGAAAGGCTACGAGCAGTACTTC.